This T cell receptor (beta chain) is from a study of blood T cells in healthy people across ages. With a J-beta primer mix and a sample-barcoded 5' primer, a second PCR ran about 6 to 11 cycles. TCRdb reprocessed the 5' RACE reads with MiXCR, giving one entry per CDR3 protein. The sample consists of hundreds of thousands of distinct CDR3 sequences, around 21% of them appearing once. The CDR3 extends over 15 amino acids. Trimming removed 3 bases at V and 0 bases at J, with 12 bases between. Germline V gene sequence: CDR1 SGHRS, CDR2 YFSETQ. The source is a man aged 70-80 years in good health. The sequenced sample consisted of blood. The chain couples TRBV5-1 to TRBJ2-5; TRBD1 might be the D (6 bases). CDR3 DNA sequence: TGCGCCAGCAGCTCCGGGTGGACAGACCAAGAGACCCAGTACTTC. Its protein product is CASSSGWTDQETQYF.